This T cell receptor beta chain was retrieved from a study of shared clonotypes between healthy human individuals. Study-wide findings and caveats: Sequencing depth was expected to influence donor clonotype sharing.

In the case of this clone: The antigen remains undetermined.

The assay was run at deep level. The protocol was immunoSEQ multiplex PCR, while the TCRdb copy is restricted to in-frame clones and leaves out a portion. This table has over 700,000 clones, 72% appearing once. Donors were healthy HIV-negative adults without recently reported acute infections or vaccinations. CD45RA-negative memory and CD45RA+ naive subsets were split from the CD4+ cells. The CDR3 runs 14 residues. Looked up from germline, CDR1 is GTSNPN and CDR2 is SVGIG (reference sequence). Sequencing was carried out using memory CD4+ T cells sorted from blood. Sample subset: CD45RA-negative fraction. The receptor comes from a woman in her 30s in good health. The chain has TRBV30 and TRBJ2-5, with 7 positions matching TRBD1. Matching the DNA end better, TRBJ2-7 makes the J call doubtful. The CDR3 bases are TGTGCCTGGAGTGTAGACAGGGCCAGGCACGAGCAGTACTTC. Amino acid sequence: CAWSVDRARHEQYF.